This T cell receptor (beta chain) was retrieved from a study of Graves' ophthalmopathy and Graves' hyperthyroidism. The sequenced template was RNA, covering the TCR beta CDR3 region. First-round RT-PCR with HTBI primers preceded a second-round multiplex PCR. TCRdb re-analysed the multiplex PCR reads in MiXCR, keeping a single row per CDR3 protein. This sample has about 640,000 distinct CDR3 sequences; under 50% occur once, and the top ten carry about 3.3%. This CDR3 spans 13 amino acids. From germline, CDR1 is SGHKS and CDR2 YYEKEE (reference sequence). Trimming stripped 4 bases from V and 4 bases from J, with 11 bases between. Other autoimmune disease, uncontrolled infection, pregnancy and lactation led to exclusion. This clonotype was detected ten times or more.

Sequenced input: peripheral blood. The receptor was isolated from an adult man with Graves' ophthalmopathy. This chain connects TRBV5-5 to TRBJ1-1; D remains unclear. The CDR3 region is CASSATRTTEAFF. In nucleotides, the CDR3 is TGTGCCAGCAGCGCTACAAGGACCACTGAAGCTTTCTTT.